These 22 T cell receptor beta chains were sequenced from one sample in a study of cytomegalovirus exposure and HLA in healthy donors. Sequencing was performed with immunoSEQ multiplex PCR; in TCRdb, only in-frame clones are kept and a portion is missing. The table includes 100,000 to 150,000 clones, around 89% detected once. The sequenced sample consisted of PBMCs. Every receptor here comes from a man in his late teens or twenties in good health and CMV-seronegative.

The chain recombines TRBV18 with TRBJ1-2, with 7 bases matching TRBD1. V dropped 1 base and J dropped 3; count of bases not matched to a gene: 8. CDR3 length: 16 amino acids. CDR1 and CDR2 from the germline V gene are KGHSH and LQKENI. The CDR3 DNA sequence: TGTGCCAGCTCACCACGATCAACAGGGGCGGACTATGGCTACACCTTC. The encoded protein is CASSPRSTGADYGYTF.

The chain uses TRBV5-1 and TRBJ2-6, with 11 bases identical to TRBD1. The ends lost 4 bases at V and 3 bases at J; junction bases unmatched: 9. The V gene's germline CDR1 is SGHRS and CDR2 YFSETQ. This CDR3 has 18 residues. The CDR3 loop reads CASSLDGTGGHGANVLTF. CDR3 DNA sequence: TGCGCCAGCAGCCTGGACGGGACAGGGGGGCATGGGGCCAACGTCCTGACTTTC.

This sequence joins TRBV6-1 and TRBJ1-2; 7 bases fit TRBD1. The junction had 9 bases not matched to a gene; V was cut back by 4 bases and J by 4 bases. CDR1 MNHNS and CDR2 SASEGT come from the germline V gene. The CDR3 runs to 15 residues. The CDR3 loop reads CASSVGTETFYGYTF. CDR3 sequence (DNA): TGTGCCAGCAGTGTTGGGACAGAAACGTTCTATGGCTACACCTTC.

In this sample, this clone turned up a few times. The chain carries TRBV30 and TRBJ2-1, with TRBD2 identical over 10 bases. J lost 5 bases, V lost 4 bases, and 8 bases had no gene match. The CDR3 is 15 amino acids. The germline V gene has CDR1 GTSNPN and CDR2 SVGIG (reference sequence). CDR3 loop: CAWTTSGAANNEQFF. CDR3 nucleotide sequence: TGTGCCTGGACAACTAGCGGGGCGGCTAACAATGAGCAGTTCTTC.

This chain joins TRBV28 and TRBJ1-1; the D gene is possibly TRBD1 (6 bases). This CDR3 is 16 amino acids long. Germline V gene sequence: CDR1 MDHEN, CDR2 SYDVKM. The V gene lost 6 bases and the J gene lost 0 bases, with 17 bases spanning the gap. CDR3 in amino acids: CASRGSGGHLNTEAFF. The DNA of the CDR3 is TGTGCCAGCAGGGGATCCGGGGGGCACTTGAACACTGAAGCTTTCTTT.

The V call is TRBV6-5, the J call TRBJ2-7; tentatively, D is TRBD2 (5 bases). V was clipped by 6 bases and J by 0 bases, with 15 bases between them. The CDR3 runs to 15 residues. Germline-derived CDR1 and CDR2 are MNHEY and SVGAGI. CDR3 protein: CASSRSGESSYEQYF. CDR3 DNA: TGTGCCAGCAGCCGCTCCGGGGAGAGCTCCTACGAGCAGTACTTC.

This clone was counted a single time. This sequence joins TRBV27 and TRBJ2-1, with 7 bases matching TRBD2. Germline CDR1 reads MNHEY; CDR2 reads SMNVEV (reference sequence). CDR3 length equals 20 residues. V gave up 6 bases and J gave up 2 bases; unmatched junction bases: 22. CDR3 amino acids: CASSRSPITQAGRAYNEQFF. CDR3 coding DNA: TGTGCCAGCAGCCGTAGCCCCATCACCCAAGCGGGGAGAGCCTACAATGAGCAGTTCTTC.

This rearrangement joins TRBV4-1 to TRBJ2-7, with 8 bases identical to TRBD1. With V trimmed by 4 bases and J by 2 bases, 7 bases remained unmatched. CDR1 and CDR2 (germline): MGHRA, YSYEKL. The CDR3 runs to 15 residues. DNA for the CDR3: TGCGCCAGCAGCCCACAGAGGACAGGGACCTACGAGCAGTACTTC. Translation gives CASSPQRTGTYEQYF.

The genes are TRBV27 and TRBJ1-4; D call uncertain. Per germline, CDR1 MNHEY and CDR2 SMNVEV (reference sequence). The CDR3 is 14 residues long. The V end was cut by 6 bases, the J end by 7 bases, with 15 bases between. The CDR3 here is CASRIVGSGEKLFF. CDR3 DNA sequence: TGTGCCAGCAGAATCGTGGGGAGCGGTGAAAAACTGTTTTTT.

The J gene is TRBJ2-6, the V gene TRBV4-3, with D possibly being TRBD2 (5 bases). The CDR3 loop spans 18 amino acids. Deletions cut 0 bases from V and 0 bases from J, with 12 bases between. Germline V gene sequence: CDR1 LGHNA, CDR2 YSLEER. The CDR3 region has the DNA TGCGCCAGCAGCCAAGACGTACAAGGAGGCTCTGGGGCCAACGTCCTGACTTTC. Amino acids: CASSQDVQGGSGANVLTF.

The V call is TRBV4-3, the J call TRBJ1-1, with TRBD1 as a possible D gene (6 bases). The CDR3 has 14 residues. V was clipped by 0 bases and J by 11 bases, with 16 bases between them. The germline CDR1 and CDR2 sequences are LGHNA and YSLEER. The CDR3 bases are TGCGCCAGCAGCCAAGATTACGGGGGGCGCGGGGCTTTCTTT. Translated: CASSQDYGGRGAFF.

This clone turned up a few times. The J gene is TRBJ1-2, the V gene TRBV9; D remains ambiguous. CDR3 length: 13 residues. V was shortened by 0 bases and J by 4 bases, with 7 bases between the two germline ends. Germline V CDR1 and CDR2: SGDLS, YYNGEE. The DNA of the CDR3 is TGTGCCAGCAGCGTAGCTACCGGCTATGGCTACACCTTC. Translating it yields CASSVATGYGYTF.

The chain is built from TRBV2 and TRBJ1-4, with D perhaps TRBD1 (6 bases). The germline CDR1 and CDR2 sequences are SNHLY and FYNNEI. The length of the CDR3 is 14 residues. V was trimmed by 6 bases and J by 7 bases, leaving 15 bases between them. CDR3 sequence reads: CASSLQGWGEKLFF. For the CDR3, the DNA is TGTGCCAGCAGCCTACAGGGTTGGGGTGAAAAACTGTTTTTT.

This CDR3 reads CASSEYFSGEQFF. The CDR3 DNA sequence: TGTGCCAGCAGTGAATATTTTTCCGGGGAGCAGTTCTTC. This rearrangement joins TRBV25-1 to TRBJ2-1, with D uncertain. The germline V gene encodes CDR1 MGHDK and CDR2 SYGVNS. The CDR3 has 13 residues. V lost 0 bases to trimming and J lost 10 bases, with 10 bases between them.

The genes are TRBV14 and TRBJ1-1; D unresolved. Per the germline V gene, CDR1 is SGHDN and CDR2 is FVKESK. This CDR3 region has 12 residues. The germline V and J ends were trimmed by 3 bases and 3 bases, with 5 bases remaining between them. The CDR3 spells CASSQDYTEAFF. DNA of the CDR3: TGTGCCAGCAGCCAGGACTACACTGAAGCTTTCTTT.

The chain couples TRBV7-2 to TRBJ2-1, with D perhaps matching TRBD2 (6 bases). V was trimmed by 4 bases and J by 1 base, leaving 14 bases between them. The CDR3 is made up of 16 amino acids. CDR1 and CDR2 (germline): SGHTA, FQGNSA. The chain's CDR3 is CASSSTLRGSYNEQFF. DNA of the CDR3: TGTGCCAGCAGCTCTACTCTCCGGGGGTCCTACAATGAGCAGTTCTTC.

The chain links TRBV28 to TRBJ2-7; 13 nucleotides line up with TRBD2. The CDR3 runs to 14 residues. Germline CDR1 and CDR2: MDHEN and SYDVKM. Trimming cost V 6 bases and J 4 bases; bases outside gene matches: 3. CDR3 sequence reads: CASRGLAGTYEQYF. The CDR3 DNA reads TGTGCCAGCAGGGGACTAGCGGGAACTTACGAGCAGTACTTC.

The V call is TRBV19, the J call TRBJ1-1, with TRBD1 matching 8 bases. CDR3 length: 14 residues. The germline V gene has CDR1 LNHDA and CDR2 SQIVND (reference sequence). With V trimmed by 5 bases and J by 4 bases, 6 bases remained unmatched. CDR3 DNA: TGTGCCAGTAGTCCTCGACAGGGGCTCACTGAAGCTTTCTTT. Translating it yields CASSPRQGLTEAFF.

The chain recombines TRBV5-1 with TRBJ2-1; TRBD1 matches 10 bases. The V segment lost 7 bases and the J segment 8 bases; nucleotides outside the gene matches: 21. The germline V gene has CDR1 SGHRS and CDR2 YFSETQ. CDR3 size: 18 residues. The CDR3 nucleotides read TGCGCCAGCGGCCGAGGGATGACAGGGGGCAATGCGATCCATGAGCAGTTCTTC. Encoded protein: CASGRGMTGGNAIHEQFF.

This chain joins TRBV27 and TRBJ2-1; 10 bases are a match to TRBD2. The CDR3 runs 16 residues. Trimming at V came to 0 bases and at J to 9 bases, leaving 8 bases not matched to a gene. Germline V lookup: CDR1 MNHEY, CDR2 SMNVEV (reference sequence). The CDR3: CASSLSTSGMVGEQFF. The CDR3 nucleotides read TGTGCCAGCAGTTTATCTACTAGCGGGATGGTCGGTGAGCAGTTCTTC.

The chain has TRBV19 and TRBJ1-3; unclear D gene. This CDR3 has 15 residues. Germline CDR1 and CDR2: LNHDA and SQIVND (reference sequence). Trimming removed 4 bases at V and 8 bases at J, with 18 bases between. The CDR3 nucleotides read TGTGCCAGTAGTACCGGCCAGACGGGTTCGGACACCATATATTTT. Protein sequence: CASSTGQTGSDTIYF.

The V call is TRBV2, the J call TRBJ2-1; possibly TRBD2 for D (6 bases). CDR1 and CDR2 from the germline V gene are SNHLY and FYNNEI. The length of the CDR3 is 15 residues. V was shortened by 2 bases and J by 5 bases, with 13 bases between the two germline ends. The CDR3 spells CASSELASTNNEQFF. Written as DNA, the CDR3 is TGTGCCAGCAGTGAACTAGCGAGCACCAACAATGAGCAGTTCTTC.